This T cell receptor (beta chain) originates from a study of cytomegalovirus exposure and HLA in healthy donors. Looking at the study overall: Early released data comprised about 85 million unique TCRs from HLA-typed donors. Most donors, roughly 77% of 398 genotyped, fell in the Caucasian-associated ancestry cluster. Broader study findings: Being productive about 90% or about 30% of the time was typical of most TCR beta V segments in an earlier analysis. Reports indicate that TCR beta sequences accurately predicted the HLA-A and HLA-B alleles of most subjects.

Comment on this clone: Its antigen is undetermined.

The CDR3 is 14 residues long. Germline CDR1 GTSNPN, CDR2 SVGIG (reference sequence). The V segment lost 8 bases and the J segment 6 bases; nucleotides outside the gene matches: 12. It was with 60 Vbeta and 13 Jbeta primers that the PCR ran. Using immunoSEQ multiplex PCR, the repertoire was profiled, and TCRdb retains in-frame clones only, with some absent. Across approximately 110,000 clones, the top ten clones capture about 2.5% of the sample. J is TRBJ2-1 and V is TRBV30; TRBD1 matches at 8 bases. This clonotype originated in a man aged 25 to 40 in good health and CMV-seronegative. The sample taken for sequencing was PBMCs. CDR3 amino acids: CALVGGQGLNEQFF. The CDR3 DNA is TGTGCCCTCGTAGGAGGACAGGGCCTCAATGAGCAGTTCTTC.